One and the same sample provided the 23 T cell receptor beta chains below, sequenced in a study of blood T cell repertoires in COVID-19. Profiled with immunoSEQ multiplex PCR; TCRdb holds only in-frame clones, not every one. The sample shows a few hundred thousand clones, about 85% of them seen only once. Sequenced material: peripheral blood. Source of these receptors: a woman aged 18-30 years with acute or convalescent COVID-19.

V is TRBV2 and J is TRBJ2-5; possibly TRBD1 for D (5 bases). There are 12 residues in the CDR3. V was clipped by 6 bases and J by 5 bases, with 10 bases between them. Germline V CDR1 and CDR2: SNHLY, FYNNEI. The CDR3 is CASRTGFETQYF. CDR3 nucleotide sequence: TGTGCCAGCAGAACAGGTTTCGAGACCCAGTACTTC.

The chain employs TRBV21-1 and TRBJ1-4; TRBD1 reflects the table's D call only, with no check against the DNA. TRBV21-1 is recorded as a pseudogene. The CDR3 totals 14 residues. CDR3 in amino acids: CASSKGQGNEKLFF. Written as DNA, the CDR3 is TGTGCCAGCAGCAAAGGACAGGGTAATGAAAAACTGTTTTTT.

The rearrangement links TRBV3-1 (or the pseudogene TRBV3-2) to TRBJ2-3, with 16 nucleotides matching TRBD2. There are 18 residues in the CDR3. Germline V gene sequence: CDR1 LGHDT, CDR2 YNNKEL (reference sequence). J gave up 4 bases and V 4 bases, and 8 bases lay outside the gene matches. This CDR3 reads CASSLGTSGGVVPDTQYF. The CDR3 DNA reads TGTGCCAGCAGCCTCGGGACTAGCGGGGGGGTGGTCCCAGATACGCAGTATTTT.

The chain combines TRBV19 with TRBJ1-5; D possibly corresponds to TRBD1 (5 bases). The CDR3 covers 13 residues. V lost 0 bases, J lost 10 bases, and 10 bases lay in between. Per the germline V gene, CDR1 is LNHDA and CDR2 is SQIVND (reference sequence). The CDR3 nucleotides read TGTGCCAGTAGTATAGATCGTGGGGCTCCCCAGCATTTT. The encoded protein is CASSIDRGAPQHF. Looking up the rest from reference TRBV19 and TRBJ1-5 gives the full variable domain: DGGITQSPKYLFRKEGQNVTLSCEQNLNHDAMYWYRQDPGQGLRLIYYSQIVNDFQKGDIAEGYSVSREKKESFPLTVTSAQKNPTAFYLCASSIDRGAPQHFGDGTRLSIL.

The rearrangement links TRBV24-1 to TRBJ2-2; a weak D match, TRBD1 (6 bases). V was pared by 2 bases and J by 4 bases, with 13 bases between. Germline V gives CDR1 KGHDR, CDR2 SFDVKD. This CDR3 comprises 16 residues. The CDR3 DNA sequence: TGTGCCACCAGTGATTGGGGGCCGGTAGGCACCGGGGAGCTGTTTTTT. It is translated as CATSDWGPVGTGELFF.

This clone is a singleton in its sample. CDR3: CASSLARLAGAETQYF. For the CDR3, the DNA is TGTGCCAGCAGCTTAGCGAGGCTAGCGGGAGCAGAGACCCAGTACTTC. This chain links TRBV7-8 with TRBJ2-5; 10 bases are shared with TRBD2. Germline lookup yields CDR1 SGHVS and CDR2 FQNEAQ. This CDR3 spans 16 amino acids. V was pared by 0 bases and J by 4 bases, with 5 bases of the junction left unmatched.

This chain joins TRBV28 and TRBJ2-5; maybe TRBD2 (5 bases). Germline CDR1 and CDR2: MDHEN and SYDVKM. CDR3 length: 14 residues. Trimming took off 1 base at V and 6 bases at J, with 12 bases between the two ends. This CDR3 is CASSLFEGWQTQYF. CDR3 sequence (DNA): TGTGCCAGCAGTTTATTCGAGGGTTGGCAGACCCAGTACTTC.

The J gene is TRBJ2-7, the V gene TRBV21-1; no DNA check was done on the table's D call, TRBD1. TRBV21-1 is designated a pseudogene. This CDR3 has 16 amino acids. The CDR3 region has the DNA TGTGCCAGCAGCAAAGAGGCAGGGGCTAGCTCCTACGAGCAGTACTTC. It encodes CASSKEAGASSYEQYF.

This chain links TRBV3-1 (or the pseudogene TRBV3-2) with TRBJ1-2; D gene unclear. V was cut by 0 bases and J by 3 bases, with 17 bases left in between. Germline-derived CDR1 and CDR2 are LGHDT and YNNKEL (reference sequence). The CDR3 has 17 residues. CDR3 sequence (DNA): TGTGCCAGCAGCCAAGATGACCCGCGGGAATCGGACTATGGCTACACCTTC. It encodes CASSQDDPRESDYGYTF.

This clone was detected many times. The V gene is TRBV3-1 (or the pseudogene TRBV3-2), the J gene TRBJ2-7; no definite D call. The CDR3 loop spans 15 amino acids. The V end was cut by 5 bases, the J end by 3 bases, with 17 bases between. Germline assignment: CDR1 LGHDT and CDR2 YNNKEL (reference sequence). In DNA, the CDR3 is TGTGCCAGCAGCTCCGACATGATGAGCAACTACGAGCAGTACTTC. Protein: CASSSDMMSNYEQYF.

Here the CDR3 DNA reads TGTGCCTGGACAGACCGGAGCGGCATTCAGTACTTC. Protein product: CAWTDRSGIQYF. The chain uses TRBV30 and TRBJ2-4; TRBD2 is a possible D gene (5 bases). This CDR3 is built from 12 residues. V lost 4 bases to trimming and J lost 9 bases, with 13 bases between them. Germline values: CDR1 GTSNPN, CDR2 SVGIG (reference sequence).

The genes are TRBV19 and TRBJ1-4; 7 nucleotides align to TRBD1. CDR3 length: 15 amino acids. Losses at the gene ends were 6 bases for V and 3 bases for J; bases not matched to a gene: 7. Germline V CDR1 and CDR2: LNHDA, SQIVND (reference sequence). The CDR3 nucleotides read TGTGCCAGTAGCCGAACCGGGACAGCTAATGAAAAACTGTTTTTT. Its translation: CASSRTGTANEKLFF. Filled out from reference TRBV19 and TRBJ1-4, the complete variable domain reads DGGITQSPKYLFRKEGQNVTLSCEQNLNHDAMYWYRQDPGQGLRLIYYSQIVNDFQKGDIAEGYSVSREKKESFPLTVTSAQKNPTAFYLCASSRTGTANEKLFFGSGTQLSVL.

The V call is TRBV5-5, the J call TRBJ1-1; maybe TRBD1 (6 bases). Trimming shortened V by 2 bases and J by 4 bases, and 9 bases separated the two germline ends. Germline V gene data show CDR1 as SGHKS and CDR2 as YYEKEE (reference sequence). This CDR3 has 13 amino acids. CDR3 nucleotide sequence: TGTGCCAGCAGCTTCCAGGGGCTCACTGAAGCTTTCTTT. Translating it yields CASSFQGLTEAFF.

The chain uses TRBV30 and TRBJ1-4; 7 bases are a match to TRBD1. Germline values: CDR1 GTSNPN, CDR2 SVGIG (reference sequence). This CDR3 is 16 amino acids long. V shed 3 bases, J shed 7 bases, and the junction held 14 bases outside the gene matches. The CDR3 here is CAWRKGAGGFSEKLFF. The CDR3 nucleotides are TGTGCCTGGAGGAAGGGGGCCGGGGGTTTTAGTGAAAAACTGTTTTTT.

The rearrangement links TRBV19 to TRBJ1-1; D not resolved. The CDR3 covers 12 residues. Deletions cut 3 bases from V and 6 bases from J, with 8 bases between. Looked up from germline, CDR1 is LNHDA and CDR2 is SQIVND (reference sequence). The CDR3 DNA reads TGTGCCAGTAGTATTAGGCGGGCTGAAGCTTTCTTT. Residues: CASSIRRAEAFF.

The CDR3 here is CASSPTGGAGNTIYF. In nucleotides, the CDR3 is TGCGCCAGCAGCCCCACAGGGGGAGCTGGAAACACCATATATTTT. J is TRBJ1-3 and V is TRBV5-1, with 8 bases identical to TRBD1. The V and J ends lost 4 bases and 2 bases, in that order; junction bases with no gene match: 5. The germline CDR1 and CDR2 sequences are SGHRS and YFSETQ. CDR3 length: 15 residues.

The rearrangement uses TRBV6-5 and TRBJ1-5; TRBD1 matches at 7 bases. After removal of 4 bases from V and 7 bases from J, the junction contained 4 bases not matched to a gene. Germline-derived CDR1 and CDR2 are MNHEY and SVGAGI. The CDR3 loop spans 13 amino acids. CDR3 amino acids: CASSLTGPQPQHF. In DNA form, the CDR3 reads TGTGCCAGCAGTTTGACAGGGCCACAGCCCCAGCATTTT.

The chain uses TRBV19 and TRBJ1-2, with D perhaps matching TRBD1 (5 bases). The V gene's germline CDR1 is LNHDA and CDR2 SQIVND (reference sequence). The CDR3 has 13 residues. V was pared by 3 bases and J by 8 bases, with 13 bases between. The CDR3 sequence: CASSIRVQGGYTF. In nucleotides, the CDR3 is TGTGCCAGTAGTATCAGGGTGCAAGGGGGCTACACCTTC. Based on the CDR3 plus reference TRBV19 and TRBJ1-2, the full variable domain is DGGITQSPKYLFRKEGQNVTLSCEQNLNHDAMYWYRQDPGQGLRLIYYSQIVNDFQKGDIAEGYSVSREKKESFPLTVTSAQKNPTAFYLCASSIRVQGGYTFGSGTRLTVV.

The gene calls are TRBV30 and TRBJ1-5; 11 bases fit TRBD1. The CDR3 runs to 17 residues. V lost 1 base to trimming and J lost 1 base; unmatched junction nucleotides: 6. Germline CDR1 is GTSNPN and CDR2 is SVGIG (reference sequence). The CDR3 reads CAWSGTGGAKSNQPQHF. The CDR3 region has the DNA TGTGCCTGGAGTGGGACAGGGGGCGCAAAAAGCAATCAGCCCCAGCATTTT.

The CDR3 is CASSPGLAATGELFF. The CDR3 DNA reads as TGTGCCAGCAGTCCTGGACTAGCAGCCACCGGGGAGCTGTTTTTT. V is TRBV2 and J is TRBJ2-2; 8 nucleotides agree with TRBD2. The V segment lost 5 bases and the J segment 4 bases; nucleotides outside the gene matches: 6. Germline V gene data show CDR1 as SNHLY and CDR2 as FYNNEI. The CDR3 covers 15 residues.

The V gene is TRBV6-5, the J gene TRBJ1-2, with D maybe TRBD1 (6 bases). The CDR3 totals 14 residues. Germline V CDR1 and CDR2: MNHEY, SVGAGI. Trimming took off 7 bases at V and 8 bases at J, with 20 bases between the two ends. The CDR3 protein is CASTPGERFPGYTF. The CDR3, as DNA: TGTGCCAGCACGCCAGGGGAGAGGTTTCCAGGCTACACCTTC.

The J gene is TRBJ1-4, the V gene TRBV19; TRBD1 agrees at 8 bases. Trimming removed 8 bases from V and 5 bases from J; junction bases left unmatched: 10. The V gene's germline CDR1 is LNHDA and CDR2 SQIVND (reference sequence). The CDR3 loop spans 15 amino acids. The CDR3 DNA is TGTGCCAGTTCCCGAGACAGGGGAGGGAATGAAAAACTGTTTTTT. Protein: CASSRDRGGNEKLFF. Full variable domain (rest looked up from reference TRBV19 and TRBJ1-4): DGGITQSPKYLFRKEGQNVTLSCEQNLNHDAMYWYRQDPGQGLRLIYYSQIVNDFQKGDIAEGYSVSREKKESFPLTVTSAQKNPTAFYLCASSRDRGGNEKLFFGSGTQLSVL.

This chain joins TRBV6-1 and TRBJ2-6; the D gene is possibly TRBD1 (5 bases). Per germline, CDR1 MNHNS and CDR2 SASEGT. V was shortened by 4 bases and J by 0 bases, with 10 bases between the two germline ends. The CDR3 has 16 amino acids. The CDR3 is CASSVDSHSGANVLTF. Written as DNA, the CDR3 is TGTGCCAGCAGTGTCGACAGCCACTCTGGGGCCAACGTCCTGACTTTC.